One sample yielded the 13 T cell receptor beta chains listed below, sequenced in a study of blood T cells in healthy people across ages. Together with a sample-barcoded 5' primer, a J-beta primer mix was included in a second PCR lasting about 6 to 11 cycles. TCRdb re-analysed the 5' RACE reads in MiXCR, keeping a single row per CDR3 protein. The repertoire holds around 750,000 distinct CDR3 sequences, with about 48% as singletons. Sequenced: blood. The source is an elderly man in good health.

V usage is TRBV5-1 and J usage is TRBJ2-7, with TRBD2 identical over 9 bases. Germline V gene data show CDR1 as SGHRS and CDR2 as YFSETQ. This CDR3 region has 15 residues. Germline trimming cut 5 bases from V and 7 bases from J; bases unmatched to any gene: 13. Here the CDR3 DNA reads TGCGCCAGCAGGTTAGCGGGAGTTGCTTACAATGAGCAGTACTTC. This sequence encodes CASRLAGVAYNEQYF.

CDR3 coding DNA: TGTGCCAGCAATCTACAGGGGCGGCCTGGCTACACCTTC. It encodes CASNLQGRPGYTF. The chain combines TRBV28 with TRBJ1-2, with 7 bases fitting TRBD1. Germline-derived CDR1 and CDR2 are MDHEN and SYDVKM. The CDR3 extends over 13 amino acids. The junction had 9 bases not matched to a gene; V was cut back by 7 bases and J by 7 bases.

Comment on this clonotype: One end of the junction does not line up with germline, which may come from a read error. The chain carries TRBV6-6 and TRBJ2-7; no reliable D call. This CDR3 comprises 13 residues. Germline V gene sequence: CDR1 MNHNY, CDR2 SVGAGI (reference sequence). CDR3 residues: CAGSYAHSYEQYF. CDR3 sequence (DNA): TGTGCCGGCAGTTACGCCCACTCCTACGAGCAGTACTTC.

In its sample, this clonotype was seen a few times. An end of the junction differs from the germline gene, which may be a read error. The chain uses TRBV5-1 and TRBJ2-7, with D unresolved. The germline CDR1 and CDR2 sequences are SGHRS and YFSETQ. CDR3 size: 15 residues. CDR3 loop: CASSLNSLSSYEQYF. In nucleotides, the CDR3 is TGTGCCAGCAGTTTAAACTCTTTGAGCTCCTACGAGCAGTACTTC.

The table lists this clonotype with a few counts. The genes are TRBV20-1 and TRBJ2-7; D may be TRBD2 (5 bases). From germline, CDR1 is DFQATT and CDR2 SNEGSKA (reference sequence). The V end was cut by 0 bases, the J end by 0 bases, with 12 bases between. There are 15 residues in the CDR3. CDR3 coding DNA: TGCAGTGCTAGAGATTTGAGACTAACCTCCTACGAGCAGTACTTC. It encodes CSARDLRLTSYEQYF.

CDR3 residues: CASSPWRGRYNEQFF. Here the CDR3 DNA reads TGTGCCAGCAGCCCATGGAGGGGGAGATACAATGAGCAGTTCTTC. The chain employs TRBV9 and TRBJ2-1; D tentatively fits TRBD1 or TRBD2 (6 bases each). CDR1 is SGDLS, CDR2 YYNGEE, per germline. Trimming took off 4 bases at V and 4 bases at J, with 15 bases between the two ends. The CDR3 runs to 15 residues.

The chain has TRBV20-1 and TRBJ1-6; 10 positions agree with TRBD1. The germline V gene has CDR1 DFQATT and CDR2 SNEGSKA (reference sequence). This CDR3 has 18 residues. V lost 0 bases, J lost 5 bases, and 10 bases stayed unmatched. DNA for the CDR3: TGCAGTGCTAGAGATTTCGGGACAGGGGTCGGTAATAATTCACCCCTCCACTTT. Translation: CSARDFGTGVGNNSPLHF.

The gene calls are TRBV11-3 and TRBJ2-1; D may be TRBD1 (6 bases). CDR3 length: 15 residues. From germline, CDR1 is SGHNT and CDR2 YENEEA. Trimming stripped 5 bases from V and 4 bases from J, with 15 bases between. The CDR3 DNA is TGTGCCAGCAGCCACACAGGGTCCGATTACAATGAGCAGTTCTTC. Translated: CASSHTGSDYNEQFF.

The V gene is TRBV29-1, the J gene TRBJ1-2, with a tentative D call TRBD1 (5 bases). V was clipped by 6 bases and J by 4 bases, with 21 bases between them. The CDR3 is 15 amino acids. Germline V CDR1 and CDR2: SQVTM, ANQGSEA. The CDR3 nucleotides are TGCAGCGTCCCCGTGGGGGGGACGGCGATCTATGGCTACACCTTC. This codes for CSVPVGGTAIYGYTF.

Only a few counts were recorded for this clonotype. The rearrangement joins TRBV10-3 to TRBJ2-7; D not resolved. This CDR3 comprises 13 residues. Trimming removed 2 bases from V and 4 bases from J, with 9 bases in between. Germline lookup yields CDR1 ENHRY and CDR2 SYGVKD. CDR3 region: CAISERALYEQYF. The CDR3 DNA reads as TGTGCCATCAGTGAGCGGGCCCTTTACGAGCAGTACTTC.

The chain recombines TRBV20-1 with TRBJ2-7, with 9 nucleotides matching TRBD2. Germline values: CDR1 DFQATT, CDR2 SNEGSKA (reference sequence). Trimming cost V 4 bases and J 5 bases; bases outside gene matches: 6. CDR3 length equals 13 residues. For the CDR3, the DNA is TGCAGTGCTAATAGCGGGAGCACTCACGAGCAGTACTTC. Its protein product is CSANSGSTHEQYF.

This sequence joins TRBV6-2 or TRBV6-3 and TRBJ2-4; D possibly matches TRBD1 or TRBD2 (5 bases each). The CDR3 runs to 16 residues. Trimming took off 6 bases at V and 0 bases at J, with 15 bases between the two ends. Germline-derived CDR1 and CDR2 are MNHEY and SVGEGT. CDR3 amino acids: CASSRMPGTAKNIQYF. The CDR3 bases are TGTGCCAGCAGCAGAATGCCCGGGACAGCCAAAAACATTCAGTACTTC.

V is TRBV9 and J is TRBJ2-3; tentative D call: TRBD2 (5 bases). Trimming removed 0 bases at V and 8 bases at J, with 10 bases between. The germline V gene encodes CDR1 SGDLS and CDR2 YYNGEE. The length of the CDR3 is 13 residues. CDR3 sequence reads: CASSVVFAGTQYF. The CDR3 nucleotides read TGTGCCAGCAGCGTAGTGTTCGCGGGTACGCAGTATTTT. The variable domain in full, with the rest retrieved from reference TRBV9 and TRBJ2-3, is DSGVTQTPKHLITATGQRVTLRCSPRSGDLSVYWYQQSLDQGLQFLIQYYNGEERAKGNILERFSAQQFPDLHSELNLSSLELGDSALYFCASSVVFAGTQYFGPGTRLTVL.